The 17 T cell receptor beta chains below come from one sample, sequenced in a study of shared clonotypes between healthy human individuals. Clones were sequenced by immunoSEQ multiplex PCR, and TCRdb holds only the in-frame ones, with some missing. The repertoire holds approximately 2.3 million clones, with roughly 93% as singletons. The sample was naive CD4+ T cells from PBMCs. Subset noted: CD45RA+ positively selected. The source of these receptors is a man between 18 and 29 years old in good health. Some clones in this sample may be carry-over from other donors' samples.

This clone has just a few counts. The J gene is TRBJ1-1, the V gene TRBV10-1; D is unclear. The CDR3 extends over 12 amino acids. Germline V lookup: CDR1 WNHNN, CDR2 SYGVQD (reference sequence). The V end lost 2 bases, the J end lost 1 base, and 2 bases lay between the germline ends. The CDR3 is CASSEQNTEAFF. DNA for the CDR3: TGCGCCAGCAGTGAGCAGAACACTGAAGCTTTCTTT.

The sample holds one count of this clone. Within the sample, other DNA sequences also encode this same CDR3. The chain uses TRBV18 and TRBJ2-3, with D perhaps matching TRBD1 or TRBD2 (5 bases each). CDR3 length: 15 amino acids. V dropped 0 bases and J dropped 3 bases, with 10 bases sitting between them. Germline V lookup: CDR1 KGHSH, CDR2 LQKENI. In DNA, the CDR3 is TGTGCCAGCTCACCACCGTCAGGGAGAACAGATACGCAGTATTTT. Translating it yields CASSPPSGRTDTQYF.

This chain connects TRBV15 to TRBJ2-1, with 7 bases that match TRBD2. V gave up 4 bases and J gave up 6 bases; unmatched junction bases: 0. The CDR3 runs to 12 residues. Germline lookup yields CDR1 LNHNV and CDR2 YYDKDF (reference sequence). The CDR3 DNA sequence: TGTGCCACCAGCACGGGGGGCAATGAGCAGTTCTTC. It is translated as CATSTGGNEQFF. Variable domain in full (rest from reference TRBV15 and TRBJ2-1): DAMVIQNPRYQVTQFGKPVTLSCSQTLNHNVMYWYQQKSSQAPKLLFHYYDKDFNNEADTPDNFQSRRPNTSFCFLDIRSPGLGDTAMYLCATSTGGNEQFFGPGTRLTVL.

This clone was seen just once. This rearrangement joins TRBV28 to TRBJ2-7, with D perhaps matching TRBD1 or TRBD2 (7 bases each). The CDR3 runs 13 residues. Germline V lookup: CDR1 MDHEN, CDR2 SYDVKM. The V gene lost 8 bases and the J gene lost 4 bases, with 15 bases spanning the gap. This CDR3 is CASRRQGGYEQYF. CDR3 bases: TGTGCCAGCCGGAGACAGGGAGGGTACGAGCAGTACTTC.

The chain is built from TRBV9 and TRBJ2-3; 8 bases map to TRBD2. Per the germline V gene, CDR1 is SGDLS and CDR2 is YYNGEE. Trimming cost V 4 bases and J 9 bases; bases outside gene matches: 10. This CDR3 region has 14 residues. This chain's CDR3 is CASSRYLREGTQYF. CDR3 coding DNA: TGTGCCAGCAGCCGATACCTCCGGGAGGGCACGCAGTATTTT.

This clone was seen a few times. The sample holds other DNA sequences that translate to the same CDR3. The chain combines TRBV28 with TRBJ2-2; D gene unclear. The CDR3 has 12 residues. The V end lost 6 bases, the J end lost 1 base, and 3 bases lay between the germline ends. The germline V gene encodes CDR1 MDHEN and CDR2 SYDVKM. This CDR3 reads CASSLNTGELFF. The DNA for the CDR3 is TGTGCCAGCAGCCTGAACACCGGGGAGCTGTTTTTT.

The chain joins TRBV30 to TRBJ1-6; D is uncertain. The germline V gene encodes CDR1 GTSNPN and CDR2 SVGIG (reference sequence). The CDR3 length is 13 residues. V was clipped by 2 bases and J by 7 bases, with 9 bases between them. CDR3 DNA: TGTGCCTGGAGTCCTGCTATGAATTCACCCCTCCACTTT. Amino acids: CAWSPAMNSPLHF.

The chain carries TRBV6-5 and TRBJ2-5; D is unclear. CDR1 and CDR2 (germline): MNHEY, SVGAGI. The CDR3 has 13 residues. V was pared by 8 bases and J by 5 bases, with 15 bases between. The CDR3 region has the DNA TGTGCCAGCTTGAGTCTAATGGGGGAGACCCAGTACTTC. This codes for CASLSLMGETQYF.

The chain's CDR3 is CASSAGLGPQETQYF. The CDR3 DNA reads as TGCGCCAGCAGCGCCGGCCTAGGCCCACAAGAGACCCAGTACTTC. The chain is built from TRBV5-1 and TRBJ2-5; no clear D. There are 15 residues in the CDR3. Per the germline V gene, CDR1 is SGHRS and CDR2 is YFSETQ. V lost 4 bases and J 2 bases, leaving 15 bases between the germline ends. The full variable domain, its missing parts supplied by reference TRBV5-1 and TRBJ2-5, is KAGVTQTPRYLIKTRGQQVTLSCSPISGHRSVSWYQQTPGQGLQFLFEYFSETQRNKGNFPGRFSGRQFSNSRSEMNVSTLELGDSALYLCASSAGLGPQETQYFGPGTRLLVL.

The genes are TRBV7-6 and TRBJ2-7; 8 bases fit TRBD1. Germline-derived CDR1 and CDR2 are SGHVS and FNYEAQ. There are 16 residues in the CDR3. V gave up 6 bases and J gave up 4 bases; unmatched junction bases: 14. As DNA, the CDR3 is TGTGCCAGCAGTTCGGGACTCGGACAGGGCTTTTACGAGCAGTACTTC. Translation: CASSSGLGQGFYEQYF.

The CDR3 nucleotides are TGTGCCAGCAGCTACCACGGGAACTTGCCTCGTACGCAGTATTTT. Encoded protein: CASSYHGNLPRTQYF. The chain links TRBV5-4 to TRBJ2-3; a weak D match, TRBD2 (5 bases). The ends were cut back, 3 bases at V and 8 bases at J, with 19 bases in the middle. The CDR3 loop spans 15 amino acids. Per the germline V gene, CDR1 is SGHNT and CDR2 is YYREEE (reference sequence).

With respect to this clone: This same CDR3 is encoded by further DNA sequences in the sample. The chain carries TRBV5-1 and TRBJ2-3, with 7 bases identical to TRBD1. The germline V gene encodes CDR1 SGHRS and CDR2 YFSETQ. V was clipped by 4 bases and J by 1 base; unmatched bases: 3. The CDR3 sequence is 14 residues long. CDR3 loop: CASSKGQGTDTQYF. Written as DNA, the CDR3 is TGCGCCAGCAGCAAAGGACAGGGCACAGATACGCAGTATTTT. The whole variable domain, remainder taken from reference TRBV5-1 and TRBJ2-3, is KAGVTQTPRYLIKTRGQQVTLSCSPISGHRSVSWYQQTPGQGLQFLFEYFSETQRNKGNFPGRFSGRQFSNSRSEMNVSTLELGDSALYLCASSKGQGTDTQYFGPGTRLTVL.

This clone was picked up one time. V usage is TRBV19 and J usage is TRBJ1-2; unclear D gene. The CDR3 is made up of 11 amino acids. The germline V gene has CDR1 LNHDA and CDR2 SQIVND (reference sequence). V lost 8 bases to trimming and J lost 1 base, with 5 bases between them. CDR3 in DNA: TGTGCCAGTGCGGATAACTATGGCTACACCTTC. As protein: CASADNYGYTF.

A single count supports this clone. This sequence joins TRBV29-1 and TRBJ1-3; D gene unclear. V was clipped by 6 bases and J by 0 bases, with 12 bases between them. Germline V CDR1 and CDR2: SQVTM, ANQGSEA. The CDR3 extends over 14 amino acids. As DNA, the CDR3 is TGCAGCGTCGCCGAAAACCTCTCTGGAAACACCATATATTTT. Its protein product is CSVAENLSGNTIYF.

This chain uses TRBV9 with TRBJ2-7; possibly TRBD1 for D (6 bases). The CDR3 sequence is 15 residues long. CDR1 and CDR2 (germline): SGDLS, YYNGEE. Between the trimmed V and J ends, which lost 0 bases and 1 base, there was a span of 11 bases. Written as DNA, the CDR3 is TGTGCCAGCAGCGTAGAACAGGGCAAATCCTACGAGCAGTACTTC. It encodes CASSVEQGKSYEQYF.

The chain employs TRBV5-1 and TRBJ2-7, with 8 bases aligning to TRBD2. The CDR3 has 15 residues. V was clipped by 4 bases and J by 6 bases; unmatched bases: 12. Germline lookup yields CDR1 SGHRS and CDR2 YFSETQ. This CDR3 reads CASSPVIGLAVEQYF. CDR3 DNA sequence: TGCGCCAGCAGCCCAGTAATAGGACTAGCTGTCGAGCAGTACTTC.

This rearrangement joins TRBV30 to TRBJ1-2; 9 positions match TRBD1. Trimming removed 3 bases from V and 7 bases from J; junction bases left unmatched: 9. The CDR3 covers 14 residues. Germline V gives CDR1 GTSNPN, CDR2 SVGIG (reference sequence). The CDR3 DNA sequence: TGTGCCTGGAGGGAGGACAGGGGTTTGGGTGGCTACACCTTC. As protein: CAWREDRGLGGYTF.